This T cell receptor beta chain was obtained from a study of T cell responses to AZD1222 COVID-19 vaccine. Clones were sequenced by immunoSEQ multiplex PCR, and TCRdb holds only the in-frame ones, with some missing. The data hold about 150,000 clones, with around 88% observed a single time. As regards this clone: The antigen is undetermined.

Study-level findings and limits: Among those given AZD1222, only six were seropositive at baseline. Clonal diversity may have been underestimated in mostly white British donors. Unmutated variant regions are reportedly the target of nearly half of TCRs that are spike-specific. Spike was spanned by vaccine-associated CD4 TCRs, which were dominant at 160-218 and 743-854.

The CDR3 length is 16 residues. With 0 bases clipped from V and 5 bases from J, the junction kept 7 bases outside the gene matches. Germline V CDR1 and CDR2: SGHRS, YFSETQ. The chain is built from TRBV5-1 and TRBJ2-2; 7 bases are a match to TRBD2. The sequence was obtained from an adult in good health. The source was peripheral blood, collected on day 0 of AZD1222 vaccination. The CDR3 nucleotides are TGCGCCAGCAGCTTGGGACCGGGAGGAGGAACCGGGGAGCTGTTTTTT. Translating it yields CASSLGPGGGTGELFF.